Sequencing of this T cell receptor beta chain was carried out in a study of Tregs in tolerant kidney transplant recipients. Sequencing used immunoSEQ multiplex PCR; TCRdb keeps in-frame clones, though not all of them. The repertoire holds about 55,000 clones, roughly nine tenths seen once, with approximately 14% in the top ten. Study-wide points: Donor-specific Treg expansion exceeded global Treg expansion in tolerant patients, suggesting antigen drive. Few patients were studied, so findings need validation in larger groups.

A note on this clone: Its matching antigen is unknown.

The CDR3 totals 14 residues. Trimming removed 0 bases at V and 4 bases at J, with 9 bases between. CDR1 is SGHTA and CDR2 is FQGNSA in the germline V gene. Recipients received nonmyeloablative bone marrow transplants from related graft donors, with transient mixed chimerism. Unstimulated regulatory T cells (CD4+CD25+CD127-), CD4+CD25- non-regulatory cells, CD4 and CD8 cells were FACS-sorted from thawed PBMCs. The chain links TRBV7-2 to TRBJ1-2; D might be TRBD1 (6 bases). The material was CD8+ T cells from blood (PBMCs), obtained 24 months after the transplant. The clonotype was recovered from a human patient who received a combined kidney and bone marrow transplant. Some T cells could come from the graft donor. The CDR3 coding sequence is TGTGCCAGCAGCTTAGCTCAGGGGCCCTATGGCTACACCTTC. Residues: CASSLAQGPYGYTF.